These 7 T cell receptor beta chains were sequenced from one sample in a study of blood T cell repertoires in COVID-19 (TCRdb year 2020). The method was the immunoSEQ multiplex PCR assay. The immuneACCESS repertoire file appears here via TCRdb, limited to in-frame rearrangements. These files lack a portion of the clones; in checked studies, under half of the deficit traces to unresolved V genes, and the cause of the others is not known. The sample table holds over 400,000 clones, of which about 85% were seen once. Just over 8% of the sample is held by the ten biggest clonotypes. Sequencing was done on a sample of PBMCs or T cells enriched from blood (not recorded which). The source is a woman aged 55 to 70 who had recovered from COVID-19.

This chain connects TRBV4-1 to TRBJ1-1; D perhaps matches TRBD1 (6 bases). Per the germline V gene, CDR1 is MGHRA and CDR2 is YSYEKL. V lost 4 bases, J lost 0 bases, and 12 bases lay in between. The CDR3 loop spans 15 amino acids. CDR3 bases: TGCGCCAGCAGCCGACTGTCAGGGGTGAACACTGAAGCTTTCTTT. The encoded protein is CASSRLSGVNTEAFF.

V is TRBV5-6 and J is TRBJ1-2; D remains unclear. The CDR3 length is 12 residues. V lost 0 bases and J lost 8, with 8 bases in between. From germline, CDR1 is SGHDT and CDR2 YYEEEE. CDR3 residues: CASSLGGGGYTF. CDR3 nucleotides: TGTGCCAGCAGCTTGGGCGGCGGCGGCTACACCTTC.

As regards this clone: This specimen includes other DNA sequences encoding the same CDR3. The chain uses TRBV5-1 and TRBJ1-1, with 7 bases identical to TRBD1. Trimming cost V 1 base and J 0 bases; bases outside gene matches: 0. Germline loops: CDR1 SGHRS, CDR2 YFSETQ. The CDR3 totals 14 residues. CDR3: CASSLTGVNTEAFF. The CDR3 nucleotides read TGCGCCAGCAGCTTGACAGGGGTGAACACTGAAGCTTTCTTT.

This rearrangement joins TRBV6-5 to TRBJ2-7; TRBD1 aligns across 7 bases. Trimming took 7 bases from V and 3 from J; bases not matched to a gene: 3. CDR1 and CDR2 (germline): MNHEY, SVGAGI. The CDR3 has 12 residues. This CDR3 is CASTWDSYEQYV. The CDR3 nucleotides are TGTGCCAGCACCTGGGACAGCTACGAGCAGTACGTC.

This clone came up once. This sequence joins TRBV6-6 and TRBJ1-2; possible D gene TRBD1, 6 bases. This CDR3 has 15 amino acids. Trimming left V 4 bases short and J 3 bases short, with 15 bases between. The germline V gene has CDR1 MNHNY and CDR2 SVGAGI (reference sequence). The CDR3 DNA follows: TGTGCCAGCAGTTCCCGGGGGGGGCTGGACTATGGCTACACCTTC. Translated: CASSSRGGLDYGYTF.

The V call is TRBV7-8, the J call TRBJ2-5; D is unclear. The CDR3 contains 14 residues. Trimming removed 4 bases at V and 1 base at J, with 10 bases between. Germline CDR1 and CDR2: SGHVS and FQNEAQ. The CDR3 spells CASSSRHLQETQYF. The CDR3 region has the DNA TGTGCCAGCAGCTCCCGACACCTCCAAGAGACCCAGTACTTC.

The chain combines TRBV6-5 with TRBJ2-7; D may be TRBD1 (5 bases). The CDR3 runs 15 residues. Germline V gene lookup returns CDR1 MNHEY and CDR2 SVGAGI. V was pared by 5 bases and J by 0 bases, with 14 bases between. The CDR3 reads CASSQGPEDSYEQYF. CDR3 DNA: TGTGCCAGCAGTCAGGGCCCCGAGGACTCCTACGAGCAGTACTTC.